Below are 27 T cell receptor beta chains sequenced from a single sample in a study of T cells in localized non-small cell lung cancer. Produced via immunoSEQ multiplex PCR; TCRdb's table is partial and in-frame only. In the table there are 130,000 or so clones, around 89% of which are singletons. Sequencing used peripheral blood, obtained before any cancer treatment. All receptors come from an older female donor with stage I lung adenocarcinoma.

As DNA, the CDR3 is TGTGCCATCTGGTGGGACGGGGGTACGCAGTATTTT. The encoded protein is CAIWWDGGTQYF. The gene calls are TRBV10-3 and TRBJ2-3; D might be TRBD2 (6 bases). V shed 8 bases and J shed 8 bases, with 14 bases lying between them. The CDR3 length is 12 residues. CDR1 and CDR2 from the germline V gene are ENHRY and SYGVKD.

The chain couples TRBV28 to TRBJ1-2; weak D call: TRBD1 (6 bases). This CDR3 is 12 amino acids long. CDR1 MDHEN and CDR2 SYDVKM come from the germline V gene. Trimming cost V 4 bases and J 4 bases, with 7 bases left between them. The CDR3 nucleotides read TGTGCCAGCAGTTCAGGGGTCTATGGCTACACCTTC. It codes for CASSSGVYGYTF.

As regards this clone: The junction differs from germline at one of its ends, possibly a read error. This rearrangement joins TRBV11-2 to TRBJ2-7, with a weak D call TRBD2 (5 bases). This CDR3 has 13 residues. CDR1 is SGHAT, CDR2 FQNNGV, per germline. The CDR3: CASSLAPSHEQYF. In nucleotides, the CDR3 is TGTGCCAGCAGCCTAGCTCCCTCCCACGAGCAGTACTTC.

CDR3 region: CASSPMTSRGPYNEQFF. Here the CDR3 DNA reads TGTGCCAGCAGCCCGATGACTAGCCGAGGCCCCTACAATGAGCAGTTCTTC. The chain is built from TRBV9 and TRBJ2-1, with 7 bases aligning to TRBD2. From germline, CDR1 is SGDLS and CDR2 YYNGEE. The CDR3 runs 17 residues. V was pared by 4 bases and J by 2 bases, with 12 bases of the junction left unmatched. Combining the CDR3 with reference TRBV9 and TRBJ2-1 gives the whole variable domain DSGVTQTPKHLITATGQRVTLRCSPRSGDLSVYWYQQSLDQGLQFLIQYYNGEERAKGNILERFSAQQFPDLHSELNLSSLELGDSALYFCASSPMTSRGPYNEQFFGPGTRLTVL.

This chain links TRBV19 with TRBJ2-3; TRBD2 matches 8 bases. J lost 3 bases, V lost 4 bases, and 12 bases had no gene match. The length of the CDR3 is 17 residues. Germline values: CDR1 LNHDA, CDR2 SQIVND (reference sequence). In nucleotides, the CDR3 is TGTGCCAGTAGTAGGACCAAAGCGGGAGTGGGAACAGATACGCAGTATTTT. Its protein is CASSRTKAGVGTDTQYF. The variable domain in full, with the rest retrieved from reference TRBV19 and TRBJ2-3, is DGGITQSPKYLFRKEGQNVTLSCEQNLNHDAMYWYRQDPGQGLRLIYYSQIVNDFQKGDIAEGYSVSREKKESFPLTVTSAQKNPTAFYLCASSRTKAGVGTDTQYFGPGTRLTVL.

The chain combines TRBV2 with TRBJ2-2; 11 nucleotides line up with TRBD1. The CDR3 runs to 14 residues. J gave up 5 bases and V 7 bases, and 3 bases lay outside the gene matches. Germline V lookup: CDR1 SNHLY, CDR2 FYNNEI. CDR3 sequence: CASKGTGGTGELFF. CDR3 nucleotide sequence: TGTGCCAGCAAGGGGACAGGGGGAACCGGGGAGCTGTTTTTT.

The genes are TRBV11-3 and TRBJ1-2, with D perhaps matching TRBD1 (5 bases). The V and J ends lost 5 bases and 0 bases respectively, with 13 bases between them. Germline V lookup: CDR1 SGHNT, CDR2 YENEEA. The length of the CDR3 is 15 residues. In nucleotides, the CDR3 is TGTGCCAGCAGCCCGCCAGGGTTGTCTAACTATGGCTACACCTTC. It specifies CASSPPGLSNYGYTF.

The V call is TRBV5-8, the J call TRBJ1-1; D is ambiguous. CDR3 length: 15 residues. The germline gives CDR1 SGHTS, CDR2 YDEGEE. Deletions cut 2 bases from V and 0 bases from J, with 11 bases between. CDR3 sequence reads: CASSFRGNLNTEAFF. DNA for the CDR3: TGTGCCAGCAGCTTCAGAGGGAATCTGAACACTGAAGCTTTCTTT.

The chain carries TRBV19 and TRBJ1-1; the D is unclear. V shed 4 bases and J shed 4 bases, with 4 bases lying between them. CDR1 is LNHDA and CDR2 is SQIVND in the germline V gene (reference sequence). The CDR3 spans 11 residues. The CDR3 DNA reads TGTGCCAGTAGTAGGAGCACTGAAGCTTTCTTT. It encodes CASSRSTEAFF. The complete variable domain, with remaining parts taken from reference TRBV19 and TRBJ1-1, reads DGGITQSPKYLFRKEGQNVTLSCEQNLNHDAMYWYRQDPGQGLRLIYYSQIVNDFQKGDIAEGYSVSREKKESFPLTVTSAQKNPTAFYLCASSRSTEAFFGQGTRLTVV.

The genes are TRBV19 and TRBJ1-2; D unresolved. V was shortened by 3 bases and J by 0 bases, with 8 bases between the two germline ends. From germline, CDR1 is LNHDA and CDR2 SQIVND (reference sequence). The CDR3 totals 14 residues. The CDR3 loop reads CASSMWKTNYGYTF. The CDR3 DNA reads TGTGCCAGTAGTATGTGGAAGACTAACTATGGCTACACCTTC.

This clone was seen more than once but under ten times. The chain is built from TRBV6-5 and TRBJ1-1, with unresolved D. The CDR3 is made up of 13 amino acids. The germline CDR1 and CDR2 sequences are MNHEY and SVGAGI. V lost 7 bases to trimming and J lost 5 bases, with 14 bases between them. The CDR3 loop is CASIPQSLTEAFF. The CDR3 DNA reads TGTGCCAGCATTCCTCAGTCCCTGACTGAAGCTTTCTTT.

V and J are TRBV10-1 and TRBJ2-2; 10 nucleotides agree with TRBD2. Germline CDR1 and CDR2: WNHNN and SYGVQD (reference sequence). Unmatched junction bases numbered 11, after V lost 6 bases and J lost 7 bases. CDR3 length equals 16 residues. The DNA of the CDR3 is TGCGCCAGCAGCCCAGCGGGAGGGCCGGGGTTCGGGGAGCTGTTTTTT. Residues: CASSPAGGPGFGELFF.

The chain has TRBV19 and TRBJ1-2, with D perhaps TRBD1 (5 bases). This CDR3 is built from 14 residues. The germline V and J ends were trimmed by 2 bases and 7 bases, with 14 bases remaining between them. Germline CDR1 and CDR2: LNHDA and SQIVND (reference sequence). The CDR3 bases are TGTGCCAGTAGTATAAGCGGGGAGGGGATTGGCTACACCTTC. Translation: CASSISGEGIGYTF.

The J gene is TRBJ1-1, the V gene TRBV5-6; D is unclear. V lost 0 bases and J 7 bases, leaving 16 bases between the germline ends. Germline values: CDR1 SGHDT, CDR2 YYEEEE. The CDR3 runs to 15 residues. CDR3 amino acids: CASSLVAGRSFEAFF. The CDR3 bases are TGTGCCAGCAGCTTGGTGGCGGGAAGGTCGTTTGAAGCTTTCTTT.

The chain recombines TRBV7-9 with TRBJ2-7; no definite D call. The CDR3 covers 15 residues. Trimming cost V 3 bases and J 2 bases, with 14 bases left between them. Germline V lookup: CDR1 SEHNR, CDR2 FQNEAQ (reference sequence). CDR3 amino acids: CASSLRRSNAYEQYF. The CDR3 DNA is TGTGCCAGCAGCTTGAGACGATCCAACGCCTACGAGCAGTACTTC.

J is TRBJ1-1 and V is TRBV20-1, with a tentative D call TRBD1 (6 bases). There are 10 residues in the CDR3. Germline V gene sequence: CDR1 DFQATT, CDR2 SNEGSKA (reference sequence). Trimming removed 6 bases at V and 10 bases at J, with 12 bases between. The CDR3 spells CSAWRGRAFF. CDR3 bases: TGCAGTGCGTGGCGGGGGCGAGCTTTCTTT.

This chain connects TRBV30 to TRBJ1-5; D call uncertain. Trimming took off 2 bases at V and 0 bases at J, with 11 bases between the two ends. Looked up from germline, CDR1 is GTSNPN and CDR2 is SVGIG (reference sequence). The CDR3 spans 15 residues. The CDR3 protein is CAWSSHSRSNQPQHF. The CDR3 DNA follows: TGTGCCTGGAGTAGTCACTCGCGTAGCAATCAGCCCCAGCATTTT.

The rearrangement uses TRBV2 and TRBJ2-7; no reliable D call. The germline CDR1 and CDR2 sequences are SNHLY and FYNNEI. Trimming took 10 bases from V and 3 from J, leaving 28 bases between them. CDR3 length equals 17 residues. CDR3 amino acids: CAMKTENLKSRRYEQYF. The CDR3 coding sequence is TGTGCCATGAAAACGGAGAATCTAAAATCCCGACGCTACGAGCAGTACTTC.

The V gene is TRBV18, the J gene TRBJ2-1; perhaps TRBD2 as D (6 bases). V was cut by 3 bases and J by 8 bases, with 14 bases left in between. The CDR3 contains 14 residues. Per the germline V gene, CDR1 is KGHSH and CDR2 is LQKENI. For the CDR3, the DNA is TGTGCCAGCTCACCGGGACTGCCCTTGGATGAGCAGTTCTTC. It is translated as CASSPGLPLDEQFF.

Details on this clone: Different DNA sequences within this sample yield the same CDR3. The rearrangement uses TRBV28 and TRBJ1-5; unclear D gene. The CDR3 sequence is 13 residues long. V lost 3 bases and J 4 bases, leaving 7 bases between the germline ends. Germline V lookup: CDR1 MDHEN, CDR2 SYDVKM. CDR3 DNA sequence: TGTGCCAGCAGTTTGCTGGGGAATCAGCCCCAGCATTTT. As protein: CASSLLGNQPQHF.

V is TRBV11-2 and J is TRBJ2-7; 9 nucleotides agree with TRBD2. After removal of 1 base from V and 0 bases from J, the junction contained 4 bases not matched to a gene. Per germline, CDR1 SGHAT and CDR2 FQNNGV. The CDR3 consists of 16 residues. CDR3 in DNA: TGTGCCAGCAGCTTAGGTCTAGCGGGACCCTCCTACGAGCAGTACTTC. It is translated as CASSLGLAGPSYEQYF.

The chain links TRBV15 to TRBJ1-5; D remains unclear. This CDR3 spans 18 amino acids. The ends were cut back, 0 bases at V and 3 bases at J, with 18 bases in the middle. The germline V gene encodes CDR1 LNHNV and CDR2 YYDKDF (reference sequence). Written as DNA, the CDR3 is TGTGCCACCAGCAGAGAGGGGATGTGGATCGCAGACAATCAGCCCCAGCATTTT. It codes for CATSREGMWIADNQPQHF.

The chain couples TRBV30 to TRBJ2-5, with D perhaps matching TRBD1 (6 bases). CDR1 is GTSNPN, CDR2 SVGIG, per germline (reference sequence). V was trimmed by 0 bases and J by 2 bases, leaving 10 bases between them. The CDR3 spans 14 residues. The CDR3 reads CAWSVGGKQETQYF. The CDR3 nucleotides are TGTGCCTGGAGTGTAGGGGGTAAGCAAGAGACCCAGTACTTC.

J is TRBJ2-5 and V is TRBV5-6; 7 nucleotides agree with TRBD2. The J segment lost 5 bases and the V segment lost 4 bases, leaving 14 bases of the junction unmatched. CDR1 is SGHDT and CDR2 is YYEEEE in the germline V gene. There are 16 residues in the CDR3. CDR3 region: CASSRGAGREGETQYF. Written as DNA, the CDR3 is TGTGCCAGCAGCCGCGGGGCAGGGAGGGAAGGGGAGACCCAGTACTTC.

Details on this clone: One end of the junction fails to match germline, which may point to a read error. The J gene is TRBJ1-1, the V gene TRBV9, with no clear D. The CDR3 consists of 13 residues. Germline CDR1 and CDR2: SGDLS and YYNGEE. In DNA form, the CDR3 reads TGTGCCAGCAATACCTCGGTGAACGCTGAAGCTTTCTTT. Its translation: CASNTSVNAEAFF. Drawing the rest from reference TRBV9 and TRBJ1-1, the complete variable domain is DSGVTQTPKHLITATGQRVTLRCSPRSGDLSVYWYQQSLDQGLQFLIQYYNGEERAKGNILERFSAQQFPDLHSELNLSSLELGDSALYFCASNTSVNAEAFFGQGTRLTVV.

The CDR3, as DNA: TGTGCCAGCAGTTTATTTGCTAGCGGCTCAACAGATACGCAGTATTTT. This codes for CASSLFASGSTDTQYF. The V and J genes are TRBV27 and TRBJ2-3, with 7 bases aligning to TRBD2. The ends lost 1 base at V and 3 bases at J; junction bases unmatched: 7. CDR1 MNHEY and CDR2 SMNVEV come from the germline V gene (reference sequence). The CDR3 consists of 16 residues.

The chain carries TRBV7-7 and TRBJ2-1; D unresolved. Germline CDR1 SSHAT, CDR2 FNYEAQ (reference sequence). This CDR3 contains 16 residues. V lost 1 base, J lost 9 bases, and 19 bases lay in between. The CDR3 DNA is TGTGCCAGCAGCTTAGGTGGGAAGCTATCAGACGCTGAGCAGTTCTTC. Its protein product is CASSLGGKLSDAEQFF.